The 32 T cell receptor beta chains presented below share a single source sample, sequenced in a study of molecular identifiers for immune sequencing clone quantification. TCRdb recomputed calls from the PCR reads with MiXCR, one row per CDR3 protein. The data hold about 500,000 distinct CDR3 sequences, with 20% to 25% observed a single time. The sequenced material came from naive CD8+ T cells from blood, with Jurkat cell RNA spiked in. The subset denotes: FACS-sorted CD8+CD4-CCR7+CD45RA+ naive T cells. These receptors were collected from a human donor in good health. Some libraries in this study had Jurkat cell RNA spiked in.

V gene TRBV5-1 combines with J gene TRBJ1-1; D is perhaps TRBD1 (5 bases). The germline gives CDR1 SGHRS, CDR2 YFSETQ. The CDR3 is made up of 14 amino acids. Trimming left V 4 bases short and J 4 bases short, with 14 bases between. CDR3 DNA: TGCGCCAGCAGCCCCCCAGGTGGGACCACTGAAGCTTTCTTT. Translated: CASSPPGGTTEAFF.

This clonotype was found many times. Here the CDR3 reads CASSNRDSSYEQYF. CDR3 coding DNA: TGTGCCAGCAGTAACCGGGACAGCTCCTACGAGCAGTACTTC. The gene calls are TRBV12-3 or TRBV12-4 and TRBJ2-7; 7 bases align to TRBD1. V was pared by 5 bases and J by 0 bases, with 4 bases of the junction left unmatched. This CDR3 region has 14 residues.

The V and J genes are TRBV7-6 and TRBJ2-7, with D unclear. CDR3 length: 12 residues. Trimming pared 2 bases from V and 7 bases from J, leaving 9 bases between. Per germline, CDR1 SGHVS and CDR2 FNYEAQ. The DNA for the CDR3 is TGTGCCAGCAGCTTAACCGAAACTGAGCAGTACTTC. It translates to CASSLTETEQYF.

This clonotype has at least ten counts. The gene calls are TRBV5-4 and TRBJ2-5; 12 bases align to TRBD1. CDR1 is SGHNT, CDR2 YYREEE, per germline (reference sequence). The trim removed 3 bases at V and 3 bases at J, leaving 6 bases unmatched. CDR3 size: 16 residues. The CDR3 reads CASSSPGQGAEETQYF. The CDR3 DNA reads TGTGCCAGCAGCTCACCGGGACAGGGGGCCGAAGAGACCCAGTACTTC.

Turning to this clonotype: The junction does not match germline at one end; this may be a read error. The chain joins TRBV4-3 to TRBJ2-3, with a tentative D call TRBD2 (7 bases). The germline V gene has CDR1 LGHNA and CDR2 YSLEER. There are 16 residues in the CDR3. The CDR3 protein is CASSQRGGGVTGTQYF. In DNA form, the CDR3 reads TGCGCCAGCAGCCAAAGGGGGGGCGGGGTCACAGGTACGCAGTATTTT.

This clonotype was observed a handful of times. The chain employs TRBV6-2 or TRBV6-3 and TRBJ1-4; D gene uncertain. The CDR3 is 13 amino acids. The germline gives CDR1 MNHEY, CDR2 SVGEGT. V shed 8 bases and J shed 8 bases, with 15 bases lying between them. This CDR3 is CASDDGNQEKLFF. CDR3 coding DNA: TGTGCCAGCGACGATGGTAATCAAGAAAAACTGTTTTTT.

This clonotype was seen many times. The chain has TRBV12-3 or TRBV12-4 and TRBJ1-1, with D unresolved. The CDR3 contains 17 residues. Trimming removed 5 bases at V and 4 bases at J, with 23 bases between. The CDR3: CASSNRGGSFFGTEAFF. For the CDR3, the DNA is TGTGCCAGCAGTAACCGGGGAGGGTCCTTCTTCGGCACTGAAGCTTTCTTT.

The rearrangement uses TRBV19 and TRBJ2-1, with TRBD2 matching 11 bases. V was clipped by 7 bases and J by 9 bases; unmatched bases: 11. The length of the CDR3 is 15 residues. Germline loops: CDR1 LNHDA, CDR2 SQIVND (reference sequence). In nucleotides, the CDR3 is TGTGCCAGTACTCTAGCGGGAGGATCTTTTGGTGAGCAGTTCTTC. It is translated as CASTLAGGSFGEQFF.

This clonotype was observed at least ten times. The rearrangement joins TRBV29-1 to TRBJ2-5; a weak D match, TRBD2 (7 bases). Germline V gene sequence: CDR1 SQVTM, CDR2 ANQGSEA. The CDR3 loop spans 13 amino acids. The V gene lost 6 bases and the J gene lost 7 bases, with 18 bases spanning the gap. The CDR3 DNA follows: TGCAGCGTGGACACCGGGGGGCTTGGGACCCAGTACTTC. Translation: CSVDTGGLGTQYF.

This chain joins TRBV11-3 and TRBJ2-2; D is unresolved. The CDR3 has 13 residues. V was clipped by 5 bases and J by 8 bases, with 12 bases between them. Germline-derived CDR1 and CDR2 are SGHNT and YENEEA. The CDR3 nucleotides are TGTGCCAGCAGCGAACGAACCCAGGGGGAGCTGTTTTTT. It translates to CASSERTQGELFF.

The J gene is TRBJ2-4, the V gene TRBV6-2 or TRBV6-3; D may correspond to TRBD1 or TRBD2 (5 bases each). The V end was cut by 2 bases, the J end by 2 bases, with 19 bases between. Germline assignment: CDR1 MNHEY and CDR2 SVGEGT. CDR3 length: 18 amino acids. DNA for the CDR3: TGTGCCAGCAGTTACGGGACGGACTGGGGTGGATCCAAAAACATTCAGTACTTC. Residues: CASSYGTDWGGSKNIQYF.

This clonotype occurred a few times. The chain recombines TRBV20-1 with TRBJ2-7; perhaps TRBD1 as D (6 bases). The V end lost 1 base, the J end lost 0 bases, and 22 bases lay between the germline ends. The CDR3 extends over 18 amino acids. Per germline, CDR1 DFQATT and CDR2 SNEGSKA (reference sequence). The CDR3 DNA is TGCAGTGCTAGAGGACAGGTGGAGGTACAGCTGAGCTCCTACGAGCAGTACTTC. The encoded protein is CSARGQVEVQLSSYEQYF.

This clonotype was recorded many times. CDR3 loop: CSPRGHLSYEQYF. In nucleotides, the CDR3 is TGCAGCCCCAGGGGCCACCTCTCCTACGAGCAGTACTTC. J is TRBJ2-7 and V is TRBV20-1; D is perhaps TRBD1 (6 bases). This CDR3 is built from 13 residues. Germline lookup yields CDR1 DFQATT and CDR2 SNEGSKA (reference sequence).

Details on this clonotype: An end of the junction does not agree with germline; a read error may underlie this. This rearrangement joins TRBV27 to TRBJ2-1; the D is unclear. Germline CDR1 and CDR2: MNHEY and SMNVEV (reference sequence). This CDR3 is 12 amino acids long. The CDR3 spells CASSPGPNGQFF. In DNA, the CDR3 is TGTGCCAGCAGTCCCGGACCCAATGGGCAGTTCTTC.

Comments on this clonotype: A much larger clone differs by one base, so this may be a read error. In DNA form, the CDR3 reads TGTGCCAGCAGTTACGGCCAGGAAGCCTACGAGCAGTACTTC. Its translation: CASSYGQEAYEQYF. The genes are TRBV6-2 or TRBV6-3 and TRBJ2-7, with no clear D. The CDR3 sequence is 14 residues long. Trimming took off 2 bases at V and 2 bases at J, with 10 bases between the two ends. Looked up from germline, CDR1 is MNHEY and CDR2 is SVGEGT.

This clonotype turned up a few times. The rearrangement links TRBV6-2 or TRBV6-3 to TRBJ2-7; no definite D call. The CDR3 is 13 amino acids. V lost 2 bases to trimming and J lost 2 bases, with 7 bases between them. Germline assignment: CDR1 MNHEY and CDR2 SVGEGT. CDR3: CASSYRQPYEQYF. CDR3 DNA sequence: TGTGCCAGCAGTTACAGGCAGCCCTACGAGCAGTACTTC.

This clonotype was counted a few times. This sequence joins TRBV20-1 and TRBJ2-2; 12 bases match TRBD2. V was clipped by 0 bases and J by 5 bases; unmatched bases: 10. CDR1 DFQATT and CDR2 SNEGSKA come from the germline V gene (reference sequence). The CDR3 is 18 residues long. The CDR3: CSAREASGRGPETGELFF. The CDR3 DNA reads TGCAGTGCTAGAGAGGCTAGCGGGAGGGGGCCGGAGACCGGGGAGCTGTTTTTT.

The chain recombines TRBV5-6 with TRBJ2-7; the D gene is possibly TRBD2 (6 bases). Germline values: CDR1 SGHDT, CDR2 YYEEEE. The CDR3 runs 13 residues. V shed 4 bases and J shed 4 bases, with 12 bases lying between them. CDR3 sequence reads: CASSATRGYEQYF. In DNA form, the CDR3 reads TGTGCCAGCAGCGCGACTAGAGGGTACGAGCAGTACTTC.

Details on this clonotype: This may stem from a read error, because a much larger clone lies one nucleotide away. The CDR3 spells CASSLGTDSSQPQHF. CDR3 DNA sequence: TGTGCCAGCAGCTTAGGGACAGATAGCAGTCAGCCCCAGCATTTT. The chain employs TRBV7-9 and TRBJ1-5; D is possibly TRBD1 (6 bases). The CDR3 sequence is 15 residues long. The germline CDR1 and CDR2 sequences are SEHNR and FQNEAQ (reference sequence).

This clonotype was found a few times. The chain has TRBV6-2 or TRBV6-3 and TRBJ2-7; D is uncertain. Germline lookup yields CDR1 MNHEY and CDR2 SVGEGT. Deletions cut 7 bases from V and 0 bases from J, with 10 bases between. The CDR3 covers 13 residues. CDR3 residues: CASTLASSYEQYF. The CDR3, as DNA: TGTGCCAGCACCCTGGCCAGCTCCTACGAGCAGTACTTC.

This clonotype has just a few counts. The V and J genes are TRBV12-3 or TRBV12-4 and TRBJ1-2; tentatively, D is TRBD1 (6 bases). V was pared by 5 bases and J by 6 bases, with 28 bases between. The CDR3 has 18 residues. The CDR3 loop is CASSPETGLEDEVHGYTF. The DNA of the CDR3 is TGTGCCAGCAGTCCAGAAACAGGGCTCGAGGATGAAGTGCATGGCTACACCTTC.

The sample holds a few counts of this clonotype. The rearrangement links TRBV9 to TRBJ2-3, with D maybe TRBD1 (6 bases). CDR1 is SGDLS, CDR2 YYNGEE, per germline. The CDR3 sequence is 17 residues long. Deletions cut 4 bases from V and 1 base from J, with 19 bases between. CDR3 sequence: CASSSDSPIDGTDTQYF. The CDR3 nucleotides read TGTGCCAGCAGCTCGGACAGCCCGATCGATGGCACAGATACGCAGTATTTT.

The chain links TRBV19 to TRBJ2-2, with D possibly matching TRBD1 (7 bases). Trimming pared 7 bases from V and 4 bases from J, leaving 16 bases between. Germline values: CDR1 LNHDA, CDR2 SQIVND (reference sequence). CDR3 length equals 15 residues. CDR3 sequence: CASNSGGRGTGELFF. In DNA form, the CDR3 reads TGTGCCAGTAATTCAGGGGGGCGAGGCACCGGGGAGCTGTTTTTT.

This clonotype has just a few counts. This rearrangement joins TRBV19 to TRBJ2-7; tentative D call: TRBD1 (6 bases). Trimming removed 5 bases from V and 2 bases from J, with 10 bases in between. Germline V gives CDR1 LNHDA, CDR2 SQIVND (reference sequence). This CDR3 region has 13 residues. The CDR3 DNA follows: TGTGCCAGTAGTGGACAGATAACCTACGAGCAGTACTTC. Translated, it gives CASSGQITYEQYF.

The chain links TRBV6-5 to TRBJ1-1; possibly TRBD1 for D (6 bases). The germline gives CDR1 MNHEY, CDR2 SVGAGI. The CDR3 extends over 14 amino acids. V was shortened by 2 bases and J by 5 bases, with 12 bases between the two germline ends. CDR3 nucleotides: TGTGCCAGCAGTTACGGTACAGGGTGGACTGAAGCTTTCTTT. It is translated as CASSYGTGWTEAFF.

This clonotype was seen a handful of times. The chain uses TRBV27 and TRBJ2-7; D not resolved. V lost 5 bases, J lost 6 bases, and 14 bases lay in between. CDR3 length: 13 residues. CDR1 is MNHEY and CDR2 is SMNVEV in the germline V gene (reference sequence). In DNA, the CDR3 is TGTGCCAGCAGTCCTAGTGGTTGGGTCGAGCAGTACTTC. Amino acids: CASSPSGWVEQYF.

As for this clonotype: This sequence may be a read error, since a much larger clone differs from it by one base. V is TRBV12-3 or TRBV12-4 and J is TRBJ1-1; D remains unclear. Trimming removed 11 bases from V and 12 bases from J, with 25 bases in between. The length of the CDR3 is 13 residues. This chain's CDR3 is CAGNLAWTEKPFF. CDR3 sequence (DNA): TGTGCCGGCAACCTCGCCTGGACGGAAAAGCCTTTCTTT.

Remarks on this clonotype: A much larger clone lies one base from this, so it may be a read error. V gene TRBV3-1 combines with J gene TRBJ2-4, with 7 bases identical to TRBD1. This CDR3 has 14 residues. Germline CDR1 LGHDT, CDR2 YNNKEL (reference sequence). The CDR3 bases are TGTGCCAGCGGCCAAGATTGGCAGGGGGACATTCAGTACTTC. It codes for CASGQDWQGDIQYF.

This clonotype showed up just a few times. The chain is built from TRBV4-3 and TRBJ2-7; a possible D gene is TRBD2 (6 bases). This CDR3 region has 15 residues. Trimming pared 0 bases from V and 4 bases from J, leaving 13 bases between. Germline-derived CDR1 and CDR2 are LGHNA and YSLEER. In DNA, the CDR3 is TGCGCCAGCAGCCAAGATTGGGACTGGCGATACGAGCAGTACTTC. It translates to CASSQDWDWRYEQYF.

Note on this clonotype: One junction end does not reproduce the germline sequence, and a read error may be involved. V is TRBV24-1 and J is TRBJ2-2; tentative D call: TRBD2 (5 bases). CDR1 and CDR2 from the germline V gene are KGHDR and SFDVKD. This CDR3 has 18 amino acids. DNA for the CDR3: TGTGCCACCAGTGATTTGCCCGTGAGTGCCGGGAACACCGGGGATCTGTTTTTT. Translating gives CATSDLPVSAGNTGDLFF.

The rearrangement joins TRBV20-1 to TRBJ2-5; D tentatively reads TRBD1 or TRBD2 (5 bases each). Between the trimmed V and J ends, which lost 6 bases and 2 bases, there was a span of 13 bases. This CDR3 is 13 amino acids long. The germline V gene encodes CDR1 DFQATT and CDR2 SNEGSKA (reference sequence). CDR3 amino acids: CSAEEGRQETQYF. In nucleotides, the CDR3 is TGCAGTGCGGAAGAGGGACGACAAGAGACCCAGTACTTC.

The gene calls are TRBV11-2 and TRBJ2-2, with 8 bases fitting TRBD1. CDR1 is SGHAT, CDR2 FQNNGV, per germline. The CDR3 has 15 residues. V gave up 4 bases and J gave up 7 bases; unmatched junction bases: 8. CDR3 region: CASSSGTGFSGELFF. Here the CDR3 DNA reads TGTGCCAGCAGCTCCGGGACAGGTTTTAGCGGGGAGCTGTTTTTT.